This T cell receptor (beta chain) was observed in a study of T cells in Graves' hyperthyroidism and ophthalmopathy (dated 2019 in TCRdb). Broadly, across the study: Peripheral blood was sampled at the time of initial diagnosis, prior to any treatment. An independent validation cohort of about 19 hyperthyroidism patients and approximately 16 patients who later progressed to ophthalmopathy tested prospective prediction of ophthalmopathy. TCR Vbeta CDR3 sequencing of fewer than 150 peripheral blood samples (43 ophthalmopathy, about 80 hyperthyroidism and approximately 17 progressor patients) is reported in the paper. After sampling, hyperthyroidism patients received methimazole starting at 30 mg daily, and ophthalmopathy patients received high-dose intravenous methylprednisolone. TCR V-J signatures able to tell the groups apart were searched for in a discovery cohort of 100 patients, of whom fewer than 45 had Graves' ophthalmopathy and more than 55 had stable Graves' hyperthyroidism. The study also compared thyroid tissue and blood T-cell repertoires from about six Graves' hyperthyroidism patients. The approximately 90 discovery patients were divided at random into training and test sets in a 7:3 ratio.

In the ophthalmopathy patients, disease was moderately to severely active, with a Clinical Activity Score of 3 or more, a NOSPECS grade of 4 or more, and a duration of less than 3 months. Any patient with an uncontrolled infection, another autoimmune disease, pregnancy or lactation was excluded. Diagnoses were based on clinical symptoms, serum thyroxine and TRAb, thyroid ultrasound and orbital computed tomography. PBMCs were separated from about 10 ml of fresh peripheral blood using Ficoll-Paque density gradient centrifugation. Trizol reagent was used to extract total RNA, and RNA quality was then checked on an Agilent 2100 Bioanalyzer. TCR beta CDR3 regions were amplified from RNA transcripts. The TCR CDR3 was subjected to a first round of RT-PCR using the HTBI primer set and the Qiagen OneStep RT-PCR kit. Libraries were constructed in a second round of multiplex PCR, after which size selection and purification were performed. Paired-end sequencing of the libraries was performed with 100 bp reads on an Illumina HiSeq2000. As for the authors' bioinformatics: SOAPnuke was used to process the raw data, with reads discarded if the reads contained adapters or uncalled bases, had a mean Phred below 15, or lacked an exact constant-primer or identifier match. COPE v1.2.5 was used to merge the high-quality paired reads, and each unique nucleotide sequence was defined as a clonotype. MiTCR v1.1 was used to align the clonotypes against IMGT TRBV, TRBD and TRBJ reference segments. Analysis was restricted to V-J combinations with a frequency above 0.0001, which covered roughly 99% of repertoires. The TCS score was defined as the ratio of F50 (clonal expansion) to E x V (chaos), calculated using BLOSUM62-based TCRdist between CDR3 peptides within each V-J. Welch's t-statistics and random forest reduced several hundred V-J features to roughly 13, which were used in a naive Bayes classifier (R e1071). Using fastp at Q25 and MiXCR, TCRdb reprocessed the public reads and kept productive beta chains. Rows matching on CDR3 protein sequence are summarized as one entry with the most common DNA and genes. It is TCRdb's table, rather than the study itself, that gives the V and J calls and clone size. The sample table holds hundreds of thousands of distinct CDR3 sequences, of which around 21% were seen once. Of the sample, 34% falls within the top ten clones.

Study-wide conclusions, independent of this receptor: In cross-validation, a model built on a 13 V-J signature told ophthalmopathy apart from stable hyperthyroidism with just under 90% sensitivity and around 83% specificity, and in testing the same model reached 80%/75%. Blood samples also contained most of the expanded thyroid clonotypes (frequency above 0.001), which suggests that blood repertoires may reflect thyroid immune responses. In validation, progression to ophthalmopathy was predicted by the model with 70.59% sensitivity and 72.22% specificity, a median of 6.5 months before onset. No statistical method was used to set the sample size in advance, and investigators knew the group allocation.

Comment on this clonotype: Its cognate antigen has yet to be identified. No much larger clonotype is one base removed from it; base qualities were not supplied.

The specimen was blood. This TCR came from a man aged 25 to 40 with Graves' ophthalmopathy.

At the DNA level, the sequence is TGTGCCAGCAGCTCGATATGGACAGGGGCAAATCAGCCCCAGCATTTT. It translates to CASSSIWTGANQPQHF. This chain is built from TRBV7-2 and TRBJ1-5, and 9 junction bases match TRBD1. Trimmed from V: 4 bases; trimmed from J: 4 bases; junction bases lacking a gene match: 8. Reading the germline V gene gives CDR1 SGHTA and CDR2 FQGNSA. From the cysteine up to the phenylalanine, the CDR3 has a length of 16 residues. Only CDR3 DNA remains: 48 bases, in frame from the first base. The variable domain in full, with residues beyond the CDR3 obtained from the reference TRBV7-2 and TRBJ1-5 genes, is GAGVSQSPSNKVTEKGKDVELRCDPISGHTALYWYRQSLGQGLEFLIYFQGNSAPDKSGLPSDRFSAERTGGSVSTLTIQRTQQEDSAVYLCASSSIWTGANQPQHFGDGTRLSIL.